This entry concerns a single T cell receptor (beta chain). Its antigen is still unknown. The data were taken from a study of T cell responses to AZD1222 COVID-19 vaccine. Study-wide findings and caveats: Baseline antibody screening turned up just five to seven seropositive AZD1222 recipients. Regions 160-218 and 743-854 dominated among vaccine-associated CD4 TCRs spanning spike. White British ancestry dominated among donors, who included more females, and clonal diversity was possibly underestimated.

This CDR3 comprises 15 residues. V was shortened by 1 base and J by 3 bases, with 10 bases between the two germline ends. The germline V gene has CDR1 SGHVS and CDR2 FNYEAQ. Profiling relied on immunoSEQ multiplex PCR, and the TCRdb table lists in-frame clones only, not all of them. Among about 130,000 clones, 75% to 95% were seen once, and the ten largest hold 6.9%. This clonotype was sampled from an adult in good health. The chain links TRBV7-6 to TRBJ1-3; D possibly corresponds to TRBD1 (5 bases). Sequenced material: peripheral blood, taken on day 0 of AZD1222 vaccination. The CDR3 loop reads CASSLGTLIGNTIYF. CDR3 bases: TGTGCCAGCAGCTTAGGGACACTAATTGGAAACACCATATATTTT.